A few counts support the clone carrying this TCR beta chain. Its antigen remains unidentified. This sample was included in a study of T cell repertoires in cytomegalovirus infection. On the study more broadly: An indication of both CMV infection and matching HLA type came from public TCR beta signatures. Findings and limits, study-wide: Identification of carriers of CMV plus the relevant HLA was achieved through cumulative public TCR beta family frequency. HLA-C-restricted CMV-specific TCR beta clonotypes were dominant in the ex vivo response.

TCRdb analysed the reads with MiXCR anew, one entry per CDR3 protein. This sample carries under 300,000 distinct CDR3 sequences, approximately 13% of them seen once, and the ten largest clones take approximately 1.6%. Germline V gives CDR1 SNHLY, CDR2 FYNNEI. Trimming took 8 bases from V and 7 from J, leaving 15 bases between them. The CDR3 runs 13 residues. The chain links TRBV2 to TRBJ2-1; no clear D. The TCR comes from a human donor in good health (CMV status not recorded). Some clones in this sample may be carry-over from other donors' samples. Sequenced input: PBMCs. This chain's CDR3 is CASLPGSPNEQFF. CDR3 DNA sequence: TGTGCCAGCTTACCGGGCAGTCCGAATGAGCAGTTCTTC.